The source of this TCR beta chain is a study of Graves' ophthalmopathy and Graves' hyperthyroidism. Study outcomes and limitations: Its predictions of ophthalmopathy progression gave the model roughly 71% sensitivity and 72.22% specificity.

V lost 0 bases to trimming and J lost 2 bases; unmatched junction nucleotides: 10. The germline V gene encodes CDR1 SGDLS and CDR2 YYNGEE. This CDR3 has 19 residues. Exclusion criteria comprised other autoimmune diseases, uncontrolled infections, pregnancy or lactation in patients. Orbital computed tomography, together with clinical symptoms, serum thyroxine, TRAb and thyroid ultrasound, was used for diagnosis. A volume of over 9 ml of fresh peripheral blood supplied the PBMCs. Beta-chain TCR CDR3 regions were amplified from RNA transcripts. In the first round, RT-PCR was carried out with HTBI primers, and a multiplex PCR formed the second round. TCRdb fed the multiplex PCR reads into MiXCR, producing one record per CDR3 protein. The sample carries around 670,000 distinct CDR3 sequences, 40% recorded once. This clonotype was seen only a few times. What it recognizes is unknown.

The chain recombines TRBV9 with TRBJ2-6; 8 bases are a match to TRBD1. The receptor was derived from an adult man with Graves' ophthalmopathy. Specimen: peripheral blood. The CDR3 DNA sequence: TGTGCCAGCAGCGTAGACCAGGGGGCTGGGTTCACTGGGGCCAACGTCCTGACTTTC. Its protein product is CASSVDQGAGFTGANVLTF. Full variable domain (rest looked up from reference TRBV9 and TRBJ2-6): DSGVTQTPKHLITATGQRVTLRCSPRSGDLSVYWYQQSLDQGLQFLIQYYNGEERAKGNILERFSAQQFPDLHSELNLSSLELGDSALYFCASSVDQGAGFTGANVLTFGAGSRLTVL.